Each of the 22 T cell receptor beta chains below was sequenced from the same sample in a study of blood T cell repertoires in COVID-19. This table comes from immunoSEQ multiplex PCR, and its TCRdb copy is limited to in-frame clones, with some not included. The data show about 170,000 clones, more than 75% seen once. The sequenced material came from peripheral blood. Source of these receptors: a man aged 45-65 years who had recovered from COVID-19.

The chain has TRBV3-1 (or the pseudogene TRBV3-2) and TRBJ2-5; TRBD2 matches at 14 bases. V lost 0 bases, J lost 9 bases, and 9 bases stayed unmatched. CDR3 length: 17 amino acids. From germline, CDR1 is LGHDT and CDR2 YNNKEL (reference sequence). CDR3: CASSQDQGLAGVKAQYF. In DNA, the CDR3 is TGTGCCAGCAGCCAAGACCAGGGACTAGCGGGGGTTAAAGCCCAGTACTTC.

This rearrangement joins TRBV6-5 to TRBJ2-3; 7 bases line up with TRBD2. The CDR3 has 14 amino acids. Trimming took 1 base from V and 6 from J; bases not matched to a gene: 4. Germline-derived CDR1 and CDR2 are MNHEY and SVGAGI. The CDR3 bases are TGTGCCAGCAGTTACTATGCGCGGGGGGATACGCAGTATTTT. Protein product: CASSYYARGDTQYF.

The rearrangement links TRBV5-1 to TRBJ1-4; the D is unclear. Looked up from germline, CDR1 is SGHRS and CDR2 is YFSETQ. The CDR3 covers 14 residues. V was clipped by 0 bases and J by 5 bases, with 8 bases between them. The CDR3 nucleotides are TGCGCCAGCAGCTTGGACGGTTTGAATGAAAAACTGTTTTTT. Translating it yields CASSLDGLNEKLFF.

V is TRBV7-2 and J is TRBJ1-5, with 9 bases identical to TRBD1. This CDR3 region has 18 residues. Germline V gives CDR1 SGHTA, CDR2 FQGNSA. Trimming cost V 2 bases and J 4 bases; bases outside gene matches: 12. The CDR3 spells CASSLWVGQGGRNQPQHF. CDR3 nucleotides: TGTGCCAGCAGCTTATGGGTGGGACAGGGAGGGCGAAATCAGCCCCAGCATTTT.

The chain recombines TRBV18 with TRBJ2-7; TRBD1 matches 10 bases. This CDR3 has 16 residues. In germline, CDR1 is KGHSH, CDR2 LQKENI. Trimming took 3 bases from V and 1 from J; bases not matched to a gene: 6. CDR3 in amino acids: CASSPGQGKMSYEQYF. CDR3 nucleotides: TGTGCCAGCTCACCGGGACAGGGGAAAATGTCCTACGAGCAGTACTTC.

This sequence joins TRBV6-2 or TRBV6-3 and TRBJ2-7; 7 positions match TRBD1. V trimming: 5 bases; J trimming: 5 bases; junction bases outside the gene matches: 9. This CDR3 contains 14 residues. Germline CDR1 reads MNHEY; CDR2 reads SVGEGT. CDR3 bases: TGTGCCAGCAGTAGCTCAGGACAGGTGCACGAGCAGTACTTC. Translating it yields CASSSSGQVHEQYF.

The CDR3 here is CASSYSTGTGDYEQYF. CDR3 DNA: TGTGCCAGCAGTTACTCTACCGGGACGGGAGACTACGAGCAGTACTTC. The V and J genes are TRBV6-5 and TRBJ2-7, with D perhaps matching TRBD2 (6 bases). CDR3 length: 16 residues. V dropped 0 bases and J dropped 3 bases, with 15 bases sitting between them. Germline CDR1 MNHEY, CDR2 SVGAGI.

The chain has TRBV19 and TRBJ2-3; the D is unclear. V shed 6 bases and J shed 0 bases, with 4 bases lying between them. The CDR3 is 12 amino acids. The V gene's germline CDR1 is LNHDA and CDR2 SQIVND (reference sequence). CDR3 loop: CASSPSTDTQYF. In DNA, the CDR3 is TGTGCCAGTAGCCCTAGCACAGATACGCAGTATTTT.

The genes are TRBV5-1 and TRBJ1-1; tentative D call: TRBD1 (5 bases). V was pared by 1 base and J by 2 bases, with 21 bases between. Germline CDR1 and CDR2: SGHRS and YFSETQ. This CDR3 is 18 amino acids long. The CDR3 DNA reads TGCGCCAGCAGCTTGTGGCTTTGGAGGGACGACGAAAACACTGAAGCTTTCTTT. This codes for CASSLWLWRDDENTEAFF.

Remarks on this clone: The same CDR3 arises from other DNA sequences in this sample as well. CDR3 nucleotides: TGTGCCAGCAGCCTCGGACAGGGTGGTTCACCCCTCCACTTT. It yields the protein CASSLGQGGSPLHF. This chain links TRBV7-2 with TRBJ1-6; 8 bases map to TRBD1. V was pared by 5 bases and J by 9 bases, with 6 bases of the junction left unmatched. Per germline, CDR1 SGHTA and CDR2 FQGNSA. CDR3 length equals 14 residues.

The CDR3 coding sequence is TGTGCCAGTAGGTCCGAGGGCCGCGCAGTGGGTAACTATGGCTACACCTTC. It encodes CASRSEGRAVGNYGYTF. The chain recombines TRBV19 with TRBJ1-2, with D hard to call. The CDR3 runs to 17 residues. V was shortened by 6 bases and J by 1 base, with 21 bases between the two germline ends. Germline V gene lookup returns CDR1 LNHDA and CDR2 SQIVND (reference sequence).

V gene TRBV10-1 combines with J gene TRBJ2-7, with D unresolved. The CDR3 length is 15 residues. The ends were cut back, 8 bases at V and 0 bases at J, with 17 bases in the middle. Germline values: CDR1 WNHNN, CDR2 SYGVQD (reference sequence). Written as DNA, the CDR3 is TGCGCCAGCGCACCGCCTCTGTCGAGCTCCTACGAGCAGTACTTC. Protein product: CASAPPLSSSYEQYF.

V and J are TRBV2 and TRBJ2-2; 9 bases fit TRBD2. The CDR3 totals 14 residues. V trimming: 4 bases; J trimming: 7 bases; junction bases outside the gene matches: 4. Germline CDR1 reads SNHLY; CDR2 reads FYNNEI. The DNA for the CDR3 is TGTGCCAGCAGTGCAAATAGCGGGAGCGGGGAGCTGTTTTTT. This encodes CASSANSGSGELFF.

The DNA of the CDR3 is TGTGCCAGCAGCCTACGGGGGGGAGATACGCAGTATTTT. This translates into CASSLRGGDTQYF. This chain joins TRBV7-2 and TRBJ2-3, with 8 positions matching TRBD2. Trimming took 5 bases from V and 5 from J; bases not matched to a gene: 3. There are 13 residues in the CDR3. From germline, CDR1 is SGHTA and CDR2 FQGNSA.

V usage is TRBV5-1 and J usage is TRBJ2-7; D possibly corresponds to TRBD2 (5 bases). The CDR3 covers 14 residues. The germline V gene encodes CDR1 SGHRS and CDR2 YFSETQ. V was pared by 1 base and J by 4 bases, with 12 bases between. The CDR3 loop is CASSLTGRVYEQYF. The CDR3 nucleotides read TGCGCCAGCAGCTTGACGGGAAGAGTGTACGAGCAGTACTTC.

The chain couples TRBV29-1 to TRBJ2-3, with D maybe TRBD1 (5 bases). The germline gives CDR1 SQVTM, CDR2 ANQGSEA. Between the trimmed V and J ends, which lost 3 bases and 3 bases, there was a span of 7 bases. The CDR3 length is 12 residues. The CDR3 here is CSVDPGTDTQYF. CDR3 coding DNA: TGCAGCGTTGATCCAGGGACAGATACGCAGTATTTT.

J is TRBJ1-6 and V is TRBV7-2; D is ambiguous. Germline V gives CDR1 SGHTA, CDR2 FQGNSA. The V gene lost 8 bases and the J gene lost 0 bases, with 11 bases spanning the gap. The CDR3 contains 15 residues. The DNA for the CDR3 is TGTGCCAGCCAGGCCCGCAGCTCCTATAATTCACCCCTCCACTTT. Translation gives CASQARSSYNSPLHF.

J is TRBJ1-2 and V is TRBV3-1 (or the pseudogene TRBV3-2); perhaps TRBD1 as D (5 bases). Germline V CDR1 and CDR2: LGHDT, YNNKEL (reference sequence). CDR3 length: 16 amino acids. Trimming took 1 base from V and 4 from J, leaving 16 bases between them. The CDR3 loop reads CASSQGARRGGYGYTF. For the CDR3, the DNA is TGTGCCAGCAGCCAAGGGGCTCGCCGGGGGGGCTATGGCTACACCTTC.

The V call is TRBV7-2, the J call TRBJ2-7, with 10 nucleotides matching TRBD1. The germline CDR1 and CDR2 sequences are SGHTA and FQGNSA. This CDR3 has 13 residues. J lost 7 bases, V lost 5 bases, and 5 bases had no gene match. CDR3 DNA: TGTGCCAGCAGCACCCAGGACAGGGGGGAGCAGTACTTC. As protein: CASSTQDRGEQYF.

CDR3 sequence (DNA): TGTGCCAGCGCAACAGGGGCGCAGCAGCCCCAGCATTTT. Its protein product is CASATGAQQPQHF. The chain has TRBV6-5 and TRBJ1-5; the match to TRBD1 covers 7 bases. CDR1 MNHEY and CDR2 SVGAGI come from the germline V gene. This CDR3 spans 13 amino acids. J gave up 7 bases and V 8 bases, and 8 bases lay outside the gene matches.

This clone has just one count. This sequence joins TRBV2 and TRBJ1-2; the match to TRBD1 covers 9 bases. The germline V gene has CDR1 SNHLY and CDR2 FYNNEI. This CDR3 region has 14 residues. Trimming cost V 5 bases and J 4 bases; bases outside gene matches: 5. The CDR3 region is CASSRTGDGYGYTF. CDR3 DNA sequence: TGTGCCAGCAGTAGGACAGGGGACGGCTATGGCTACACCTTC.

The rearrangement uses TRBV7-3 and TRBJ1-1, with 8 bases identical to TRBD1. Losses at the gene ends were 0 bases for V and 0 bases for J; bases not matched to a gene: 9. The CDR3 consists of 18 residues. The germline V gene has CDR1 SGHTA and CDR2 FQGTGA. The CDR3 DNA reads as TGTGCCAGCAGCTTAACAAGACAGGGGAAAATTCTGAACACTGAAGCTTTCTTT. It codes for CASSLTRQGKILNTEAFF.